Below, 17 T cell receptor beta chains from the same sample are listed, as sequenced in a study of shared clonotypes between healthy human individuals. The naive CD8 subset, CD45RO-negative cells positively selected for CCR7, excluded terminally differentiated effector memory CD45RA+ cells. Profiling relied on immunoSEQ multiplex PCR, and the TCRdb table lists in-frame clones only, not all of them. In the table there are around 2,100,000 clones, approximately 95% of which are singletons. What was sequenced was naive CD8+ T cells sorted from blood. These receptors were taken from a man in his late teens or twenties in good health.

The J gene is TRBJ2-1, the V gene TRBV7-9; D may be TRBD2 (5 bases). The germline V gene encodes CDR1 SEHNR and CDR2 FQNEAQ (reference sequence). V was shortened by 5 bases and J by 10 bases, with 9 bases between the two germline ends. This CDR3 is 11 amino acids long. The CDR3 sequence: CASSHPGEQFF. The DNA of the CDR3 is TGTGCCAGCAGCCACCCGGGGGAGCAGTTCTTC.

The chain recombines TRBV28 with TRBJ1-5, with D uncertain. The CDR3 runs 16 residues. Germline V gives CDR1 MDHEN, CDR2 SYDVKM. V was pared by 3 bases and J by 1 base, with 13 bases between. The CDR3 nucleotides are TGTGCCAGCAGTTTTGTTCGGGGTTTGAGCAATCAGCCCCAGCATTTT. Residues: CASSFVRGLSNQPQHF.

This sequence joins TRBV25-1 and TRBJ2-5; D call uncertain. Germline V gives CDR1 MGHDK, CDR2 SYGVNS. The V and J ends lost 3 bases and 3 bases respectively, with 8 bases between them. This CDR3 comprises 13 residues. This chain's CDR3 is CASSDWVEETQYF. CDR3 DNA sequence: TGTGCCAGCAGTGATTGGGTAGAAGAGACCCAGTACTTC.

The genes are TRBV7-9 and TRBJ2-1; D may be TRBD1 (6 bases). CDR1 SEHNR and CDR2 FQNEAQ come from the germline V gene (reference sequence). V lost 4 bases, J lost 6 bases, and 10 bases lay in between. The CDR3 is made up of 13 amino acids. The DNA for the CDR3 is TGTGCCAGCAGCTGGGACAACTCCAATGAGCAGTTCTTC. This codes for CASSWDNSNEQFF.

This clone was picked up a small number of times. The chain uses TRBV7-9 and TRBJ2-2; D remains unclear. Germline lookup yields CDR1 SEHNR and CDR2 FQNEAQ (reference sequence). This CDR3 contains 13 residues. V lost 8 bases and J 6 bases, leaving 13 bases between the germline ends. The DNA of the CDR3 is TGTGCCAGCTTAGAGGAGTCGGCCGGGGAGCTGTTTTTT. Its translation is CASLEESAGELFF.

The J gene is TRBJ1-1, the V gene TRBV4-1; no reliable D call. The CDR3 is made up of 15 amino acids. Deletions cut 0 bases from V and 1 base from J, with 9 bases between. The germline V gene has CDR1 MGHRA and CDR2 YSYEKL. The CDR3 DNA sequence: TGCGCCAGCAGCCAAGATCTAAGGGCGAACACTGAAGCTTTCTTT. Translating it yields CASSQDLRANTEAFF.

The chain links TRBV5-1 to TRBJ2-3; 7 nucleotides line up with TRBD2. The trim removed 0 bases at V and 0 bases at J, leaving 4 bases unmatched. From germline, CDR1 is SGHRS and CDR2 YFSETQ. The CDR3 is 16 amino acids. CDR3 in DNA: TGCGCCAGCAGCTTGGAGTCGGGGGGTAGCACAGATACGCAGTATTTT. Amino acid sequence: CASSLESGGSTDTQYF. Full variable domain (missing parts from reference TRBV5-1 and TRBJ2-3): KAGVTQTPRYLIKTRGQQVTLSCSPISGHRSVSWYQQTPGQGLQFLFEYFSETQRNKGNFPGRFSGRQFSNSRSEMNVSTLELGDSALYLCASSLESGGSTDTQYFGPGTRLTVL.

The chain couples TRBV13 to TRBJ2-7, with 8 positions matching TRBD1. The CDR3 totals 13 residues. Germline CDR1 is PRHDT and CDR2 is FYEKMQ (reference sequence). J lost 6 bases, V lost 3 bases, and 4 bases had no gene match. The CDR3 DNA is TGTGCCAGCAGCTTCGACAGGGGCTCCGAGCAGTACTTC. This translates into CASSFDRGSEQYF.

The J gene is TRBJ1-5, the V gene TRBV27; possible D gene TRBD1, 6 bases. The CDR3 covers 12 residues. The V end was cut by 6 bases, the J end by 7 bases, with 10 bases between. Germline values: CDR1 MNHEY, CDR2 SMNVEV (reference sequence). The CDR3 region has the DNA TGTGCCAGCAGGACAGGTAGCCAGCCCCAGCATTTT. Its protein product is CASRTGSQPQHF.

The V gene is TRBV27, the J gene TRBJ1-5, with TRBD1 matching over 7 bases. After removal of 6 bases from V and 3 bases from J, the junction contained 5 bases not matched to a gene. This CDR3 has 14 amino acids. Per the germline V gene, CDR1 is MNHEY and CDR2 is SMNVEV (reference sequence). The CDR3 region has the DNA TGTGCCAGCAGCCAAGACAGGGACAATCAGCCCCAGCATTTT. Encoded protein: CASSQDRDNQPQHF.

The chain recombines TRBV27 with TRBJ2-5; weak D call: TRBD1 (6 bases). Trimming removed 6 bases from V and 1 base from J, with 15 bases in between. Germline CDR1 and CDR2: MNHEY and SMNVEV (reference sequence). This CDR3 comprises 15 residues. The CDR3 reads CASSHQGMRQETQYF. In nucleotides, the CDR3 is TGTGCCAGCAGCCACCAGGGGATGCGCCAAGAGACCCAGTACTTC.

The rearrangement links TRBV13 to TRBJ2-5, with D perhaps TRBD1 (6 bases). The CDR3 is made up of 16 amino acids. Trimming took off 3 bases at V and 1 base at J, with 15 bases between the two ends. The V gene's germline CDR1 is PRHDT and CDR2 FYEKMQ (reference sequence). The CDR3 sequence: CASSFMGEGGQETQYF. Here the CDR3 DNA reads TGTGCCAGCAGCTTCATGGGGGAAGGGGGCCAAGAGACCCAGTACTTC.

This chain joins TRBV6-5 and TRBJ1-2; 8 bases are a match to TRBD1. CDR3 length equals 15 residues. Germline values: CDR1 MNHEY, CDR2 SVGAGI. The V segment lost 0 bases and the J segment 6 bases; nucleotides outside the gene matches: 6. Written as DNA, the CDR3 is TGTGCCAGCAGTTACTCGACAGGGGACATCAATGGCTACACCTTC. Its protein is CASSYSTGDINGYTF.

The V gene is TRBV2, the J gene TRBJ1-5; D not resolved. Trimming removed 0 bases from V and 4 bases from J, with 7 bases in between. This CDR3 region has 14 residues. CDR1 is SNHLY, CDR2 FYNNEI, per germline. The CDR3 DNA is TGTGCCAGCAGTGAAGCGGCAGCTAATCAGCCCCAGCATTTT. Its translation is CASSEAAANQPQHF.

The V and J genes are TRBV6-1 and TRBJ1-5; D ambiguous. Germline assignment: CDR1 MNHNS and CDR2 SASEGT. CDR3 length: 16 amino acids. The V gene lost 2 bases and the J gene lost 3 bases, with 14 bases spanning the gap. The CDR3 DNA reads as TGTGCCAGCAGTGAATGGGGTCAGAGTAACAATCAGCCCCAGCATTTT. Protein sequence: CASSEWGQSNNQPQHF.

The chain couples TRBV7-9 to TRBJ1-2; D gene unclear. Trimming shortened V by 1 base and J by 3 bases, and 9 bases separated the two germline ends. Germline assignment: CDR1 SEHNR and CDR2 FQNEAQ (reference sequence). The CDR3 consists of 14 residues. The CDR3 reads CASSLDDGYYGYTF. The DNA of the CDR3 is TGTGCCAGCAGCTTAGACGACGGCTACTATGGCTACACCTTC.

The gene calls are TRBV2 and TRBJ1-6; D gene unclear. The germline V gene has CDR1 SNHLY and CDR2 FYNNEI. V gave up 7 bases and J gave up 5 bases, with 15 bases separating them. The CDR3 is made up of 15 amino acids. The CDR3 spells CASNAEGSDNSPLHF. The CDR3 DNA sequence: TGTGCCAGCAATGCTGAGGGTTCGGATAATTCACCCCTCCACTTT.